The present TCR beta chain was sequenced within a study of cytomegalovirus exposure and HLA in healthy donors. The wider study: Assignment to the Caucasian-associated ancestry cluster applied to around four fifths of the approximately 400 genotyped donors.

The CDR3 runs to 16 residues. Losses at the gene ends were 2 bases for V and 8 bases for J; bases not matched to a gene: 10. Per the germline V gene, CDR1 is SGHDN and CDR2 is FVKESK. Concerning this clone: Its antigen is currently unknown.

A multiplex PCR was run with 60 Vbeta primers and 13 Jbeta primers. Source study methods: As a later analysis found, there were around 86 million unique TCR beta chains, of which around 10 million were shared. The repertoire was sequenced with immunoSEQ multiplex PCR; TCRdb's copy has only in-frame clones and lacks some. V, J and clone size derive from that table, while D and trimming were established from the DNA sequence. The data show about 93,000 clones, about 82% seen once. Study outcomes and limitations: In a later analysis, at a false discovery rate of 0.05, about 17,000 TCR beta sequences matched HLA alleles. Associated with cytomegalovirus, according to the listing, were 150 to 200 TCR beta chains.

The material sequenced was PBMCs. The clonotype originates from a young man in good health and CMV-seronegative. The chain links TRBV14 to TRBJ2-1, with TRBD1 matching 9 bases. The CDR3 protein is CASSQRGTGLTDEQFF. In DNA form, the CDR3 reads TGTGCCAGCAGCCAAAGGGGGACAGGGTTAACTGATGAGCAGTTCTTC.